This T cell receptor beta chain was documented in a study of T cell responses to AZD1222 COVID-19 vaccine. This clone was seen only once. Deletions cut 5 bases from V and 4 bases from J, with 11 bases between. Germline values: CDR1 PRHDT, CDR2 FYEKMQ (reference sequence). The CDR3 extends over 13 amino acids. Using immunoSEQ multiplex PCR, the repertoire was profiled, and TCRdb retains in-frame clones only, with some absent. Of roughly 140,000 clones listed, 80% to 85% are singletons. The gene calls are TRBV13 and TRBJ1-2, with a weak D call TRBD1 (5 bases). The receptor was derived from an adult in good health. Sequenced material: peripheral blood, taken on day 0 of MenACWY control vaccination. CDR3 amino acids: CASSNRGGYGYTF. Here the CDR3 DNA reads TGTGCCAGCAGCAACCGGGGGGGCTATGGCTACACCTTC.